This TCR beta chain was recovered during a study of T cells in Graves' hyperthyroidism and ophthalmopathy. Notes on the study in general: In the blood, most expanded thyroid clonotypes above 0.001 appeared as well.

In the ophthalmopathy cohort, Clinical Activity Score was at least 3, NOSPECS grade at least 4, and duration under 3 months. Uncontrolled infections, other autoimmune diseases, pregnancy or lactation led to exclusion of patients. The authors took PBMCs from 8.5 to 10 ml fresh peripheral blood. TCR beta CDR3 region amplification was performed from RNA transcripts. A first-round RT-PCR of the TCR CDR3 used the HTBI primer set. TCRdb reanalysed the multiplex PCR reads using MiXCR and keeps one entry per CDR3 protein. The sample contains hundreds of thousands of distinct CDR3 sequences, around 22% of which appear only once. This clonotype was detected many times. The antigen remains undetermined. Trimming pared 3 bases from V and 6 bases from J, leaving 9 bases between. The CDR3 has 14 residues. Per the germline V gene, CDR1 is SEHNR and CDR2 is FQNEAQ (reference sequence).

The sample was blood. This TCR derives from a woman aged 25 to 39 with Graves' ophthalmopathy. The chain employs TRBV7-9 and TRBJ1-6, with D possibly being TRBD1 (5 bases). Here the CDR3 DNA reads TGTGCCAGCAGCTTGACAGTTCCTAATTCACCCCTCCACTTT. This codes for CASSLTVPNSPLHF.